The clone carrying this T cell receptor beta chain turned up a few times. Its antigen is not identified. TCRdb ran MiXCR on the RT-PCR reads and lists one entry per CDR3 protein. Among hundreds of thousands of distinct CDR3 sequences, 15% to 20% were seen once, and the ten largest hold roughly 11%. The CDR3 is 13 amino acids. The V end lost 2 bases, the J end lost 0 bases, and 4 bases lay between the germline ends. These data come from a study of response to subunit inactivated influenza vaccine. General observations from the study: After each seasonal influenza vaccination, few new T cells are recruited, the authors suggested.

The genes are TRBV12-3 or TRBV12-4 and TRBJ1-2, with unresolved D. Source: PBMCs from blood, taken around 5 days after vaccination. The TCR comes from a man aged 50-59 years who received an inactivated influenza vaccine. CDR3 residues: CASSLLANYGYTF. The CDR3 nucleotides are TGTGCCAGCAGTTTACTGGCTAACTATGGCTACACCTTC.